Following are 27 T cell receptor beta chains from one sample sequenced in a study of blood T cell repertoires in COVID-19. Profiled with immunoSEQ multiplex PCR; TCRdb holds only in-frame clones, not every one. Among nearly 200,000 clones listed, approximately 84% were seen once. The sequencing input was peripheral blood. The receptors here all came from a human donor with acute or convalescent COVID-19. The donor label of this sample is uncertain.

The V gene is TRBV30, the J gene TRBJ1-2; D gene unclear. Germline CDR1 GTSNPN, CDR2 SVGIG (reference sequence). V lost 4 bases to trimming and J lost 4 bases, with 13 bases between them. The CDR3 has 13 residues. The CDR3 is CAWKNSGSYGYTF. The CDR3 region has the DNA TGTGCCTGGAAGAACAGCGGGAGCTATGGCTACACCTTC.

The rearrangement uses TRBV6-2 or TRBV6-3 and TRBJ2-1, with 10 bases that match TRBD1. Germline lookup yields CDR1 MNHEY and CDR2 SVGEGT. This CDR3 has 17 amino acids. The V gene end was trimmed by 5 bases and the J gene end by 8 bases; junction bases not matched to a gene: 15. The CDR3 bases are TGTGCCAGCAGTGGCCTCGACAGGGGGCCTGGCCTGGATGAGCAGTTCTTC. Translation gives CASSGLDRGPGLDEQFF.

The CDR3: CASSSQGFQAGELFF. The CDR3 coding sequence is TGTGCCAGCAGCTCTCAGGGGTTCCAAGCCGGGGAGCTGTTTTTT. The chain combines TRBV6-2 or TRBV6-3 with TRBJ2-2, with D possibly being TRBD1 (6 bases). The length of the CDR3 is 15 residues. The germline CDR1 and CDR2 sequences are MNHEY and SVGEGT. The V end lost 6 bases, the J end lost 6 bases, and 17 bases lay between the germline ends.

The rearrangement joins TRBV19 to TRBJ1-5; possible D gene TRBD1, 6 bases. Per the germline V gene, CDR1 is LNHDA and CDR2 is SQIVND (reference sequence). This CDR3 is 13 amino acids long. Trimming left V 7 bases short and J 6 bases short, with 13 bases between. For the CDR3, the DNA is TGTGCCAGTAAGGACAGAGGCCTTCAGCCCCAGCATTTT. Protein: CASKDRGLQPQHF. Together with reference TRBV19 and TRBJ1-5, the CDR3 gives the full variable domain: DGGITQSPKYLFRKEGQNVTLSCEQNLNHDAMYWYRQDPGQGLRLIYYSQIVNDFQKGDIAEGYSVSREKKESFPLTVTSAQKNPTAFYLCASKDRGLQPQHFGDGTRLSIL.

This clone has only one observation. The rearrangement joins TRBV18 to TRBJ1-1, with 8 bases fitting TRBD1. Trimming at V came to 3 bases and at J to 5 bases, leaving 11 bases not matched to a gene. There are 16 residues in the CDR3. Germline V lookup: CDR1 KGHSH, CDR2 LQKENI. CDR3 region: CASSPFGQGAVTEAFF. CDR3 DNA: TGTGCCAGCTCACCGTTCGGGCAGGGGGCGGTAACTGAAGCTTTCTTT.

This chain connects TRBV7-2 to TRBJ2-3; the match to TRBD2 covers 8 bases. The V segment lost 4 bases and the J segment 3 bases; nucleotides outside the gene matches: 12. The CDR3 runs 17 residues. CDR1 SGHTA and CDR2 FQGNSA come from the germline V gene. CDR3 nucleotide sequence: TGTGCCAGCAGCTCCACTCCAAGCGGGAGAGCGACAGATACGCAGTATTTT. Its translation is CASSSTPSGRATDTQYF.

This clone appeared a few times. This rearrangement joins TRBV7-3 to TRBJ1-2; 7 bases fit TRBD1. Germline-derived CDR1 and CDR2 are SGHTA and FQGTGA. Trimming cost V 3 bases and J 0 bases; bases outside gene matches: 4. This CDR3 is built from 15 residues. The CDR3 region is CASSFRQGANYGYTF. DNA of the CDR3: TGTGCCAGCAGCTTCCGACAGGGTGCTAACTATGGCTACACCTTC.

This clone has a handful of counts. V gene TRBV3-1 (or the pseudogene TRBV3-2) combines with J gene TRBJ1-3, with D unresolved. The CDR3 totals 17 residues. V was cut by 0 bases and J by 0 bases, with 12 bases left in between. Germline CDR1 and CDR2: LGHDT and YNNKEL (reference sequence). Here the CDR3 reads CASSQDTSRSSGNTIYF. In DNA form, the CDR3 reads TGTGCCAGCAGCCAAGATACTTCGCGAAGCTCTGGAAACACCATATATTTT.

This clone was detected only once. The chain links TRBV3-1 (or the pseudogene TRBV3-2) to TRBJ1-1; D call uncertain. Germline V gene sequence: CDR1 LGHDT, CDR2 YNNKEL (reference sequence). V shed 5 bases and J shed 2 bases, with 15 bases lying between them. This CDR3 has 15 residues. The CDR3 DNA reads TGTGCCAGCAGCTCCTTAGGCAGGCTTAACACTGAAGCTTTCTTT. Translating it yields CASSSLGRLNTEAFF.

This clone was seen a handful of times. The rearrangement joins TRBV19 to TRBJ1-2; 12 bases align to TRBD1. Germline V gene data show CDR1 as LNHDA and CDR2 as SQIVND (reference sequence). The CDR3 has 13 residues. The J segment lost 8 bases and the V segment lost 10 bases, leaving 8 bases of the junction unmatched. The CDR3 DNA follows: TGTGCCACCGGGACAGGGGGCGGTGGGGGCTACACCTTC. Translated, it gives CATGTGGGGGYTF.

V is TRBV25-1 and J is TRBJ2-1; 12 nucleotides align to TRBD2. Germline loops: CDR1 MGHDK, CDR2 SYGVNS. V lost 5 bases and J lost 5; bases outside the gene matches: 10. This CDR3 has 17 amino acids. DNA for the CDR3: TGTGCCAGCAGTCTCACGACTAGCGGGAGTGACAACAATGAGCAGTTCTTC. Residues: CASSLTTSGSDNNEQFF.

With respect to this clone: Other DNA sequences in this sample translate to the same CDR3. V is TRBV3-1 (or the pseudogene TRBV3-2) and J is TRBJ2-5, with a possible D match to TRBD1 (5 bases). Germline CDR1 reads LGHDT; CDR2 reads YNNKEL (reference sequence). The length of the CDR3 is 12 residues. Trimming shortened V by 2 bases and J by 8 bases, and 9 bases separated the two germline ends. CDR3 sequence (DNA): TGTGCCAGCAGCCAAACTCAGGGAACCCAGTACTTC. Amino acids: CASSQTQGTQYF.

The chain employs TRBV30 and TRBJ2-3; tentative D call: TRBD2 (5 bases). There are 14 residues in the CDR3. V was shortened by 2 bases and J by 3 bases, with 12 bases between the two germline ends. CDR1 and CDR2 from the germline V gene are GTSNPN and SVGIG (reference sequence). CDR3 sequence reads: CAWSKGAVTDTQYF. CDR3 in DNA: TGTGCCTGGAGTAAGGGAGCGGTGACAGATACGCAGTATTTT.

There are a few counts of this clone. The chain couples TRBV7-8 to TRBJ2-7; 7 positions match TRBD1. There are 14 residues in the CDR3. J was trimmed by 4 bases and V by 4 bases; bases with no gene match: 7. The V gene's germline CDR1 is SGHVS and CDR2 FQNEAQ. The CDR3 sequence is CASSSFRDSYEQYF. The CDR3 DNA is TGTGCCAGCAGCTCTTTCCGGGACAGTTACGAGCAGTACTTC.

The chain is built from TRBV7-2 and TRBJ1-5; TRBD1 might be the D (5 bases). Trimming cost V 2 bases and J 0 bases, with 8 bases left between them. The CDR3 runs 15 residues. Germline assignment: CDR1 SGHTA and CDR2 FQGNSA. The chain's CDR3 is CASSLQGISNQPQHF. CDR3 sequence (DNA): TGTGCCAGCAGCTTACAGGGAATTAGCAATCAGCCCCAGCATTTT.

The V gene is TRBV25-1, the J gene TRBJ2-3; D is perhaps TRBD2 (7 bases). Trimming cost V 1 base and J 1 base, with 12 bases left between them. The germline V gene encodes CDR1 MGHDK and CDR2 SYGVNS. This CDR3 is built from 16 residues. Here the CDR3 DNA reads TGTGCCAGCAGTGAATCCAGGGAGGGGGGCACAGATACGCAGTATTTT. Translated: CASSESREGGTDTQYF.

This chain connects TRBV5-4 to TRBJ2-2; 8 nucleotides match TRBD2. Losses at the gene ends were 4 bases for V and 5 bases for J; bases not matched to a gene: 7. The CDR3 extends over 15 amino acids. Germline assignment: CDR1 SGHNT and CDR2 YYREEE (reference sequence). CDR3 residues: CASSRPGLETGELFF. The CDR3 region has the DNA TGTGCCAGCAGCCGGCCGGGACTAGAAACCGGGGAGCTGTTTTTT. Full variable domain (outside the CDR3, taken from reference TRBV5-4 and TRBJ2-2): ETGVTQSPTHLIKTRGQQVTLRCSSQSGHNTVSWYQQALGQGPQFIFQYYREEENGRGNFPPRFSGLQFPNYSSELNVNALELDDSALYLCASSRPGLETGELFFGEGSRLTVL.

The genes are TRBV7-2 and TRBJ1-5; 7 nucleotides align to TRBD1. Trimming cost V 5 bases and J 7 bases; bases outside gene matches: 8. In germline, CDR1 is SGHTA, CDR2 FQGNSA. This CDR3 comprises 14 residues. CDR3 sequence: CASSIRDSRQPQHF. The CDR3 coding sequence is TGTGCCAGCAGCATTAGGGACAGTCGGCAGCCCCAGCATTTT. The variable domain in full, completed from reference TRBV7-2 and TRBJ1-5, reads GAGVSQSPSNKVTEKGKDVELRCDPISGHTALYWYRQSLGQGLEFLIYFQGNSAPDKSGLPSDRFSAERTGGSVSTLTIQRTQQEDSAVYLCASSIRDSRQPQHFGDGTRLSIL.

This clone was found a few times. The chain links TRBV27 to TRBJ1-1, with a weak D call TRBD1 (5 bases). Trimming removed 2 bases at V and 4 bases at J, with 11 bases between. CDR1 is MNHEY, CDR2 SMNVEV, per germline (reference sequence). The CDR3 sequence is 14 residues long. CDR3 coding DNA: TGTGCCAGCAGTTTAGTAGGGGTGGGCACTGAAGCTTTCTTT. Amino acids: CASSLVGVGTEAFF.

This clone was found many times. The rearrangement links TRBV10-1 to TRBJ2-7; D possibly corresponds to TRBD1 (6 bases). The CDR3 runs to 16 residues. Trimming stripped 2 bases from V and 0 bases from J, with 14 bases between. In germline, CDR1 is WNHNN, CDR2 SYGVQD (reference sequence). The CDR3 region has the DNA TGCGCCAGCAGTGAGGGGCAGGGGTCACACTCCTACGAGCAGTACTTC. Residues: CASSEGQGSHSYEQYF.

This chain joins TRBV10-3 and TRBJ2-3, with a weak D call TRBD2 (5 bases). The germline V and J ends were trimmed by 6 bases and 11 bases, with 18 bases remaining between them. Germline CDR1 and CDR2: ENHRY and SYGVKD. This CDR3 spans 13 amino acids. CDR3 in DNA: TGTGCCATCAGCGAGGACTGGTCCCAAAGGCAGTATTTT. Amino acids: CAISEDWSQRQYF.

The V gene is TRBV29-1, the J gene TRBJ2-2, with D perhaps TRBD1 (5 bases). V was shortened by 5 bases and J by 7 bases, with 8 bases between the two germline ends. CDR3 length equals 11 residues. Germline V gives CDR1 SQVTM, CDR2 ANQGSEA. The CDR3 DNA sequence: TGCAGCGTTCAGGGTTACGGGGAGCTGTTTTTT. Protein sequence: CSVQGYGELFF.

The chain is built from TRBV4-1 and TRBJ2-3; possibly TRBD2 for D (5 bases). The CDR3 sequence is 14 residues long. Germline V gene sequence: CDR1 MGHRA, CDR2 YSYEKL. Trimming pared 4 bases from V and 3 bases from J, leaving 11 bases between. The CDR3 sequence: CASSLGGQTDTQYF. The CDR3 DNA follows: TGCGCCAGCAGCCTGGGCGGGCAGACAGATACGCAGTATTTT.

The chain carries TRBV29-1 and TRBJ2-1, with 11 nucleotides matching TRBD1. This CDR3 has 13 residues. Germline CDR1 and CDR2: SQVTM and ANQGSEA. Written as DNA, the CDR3 is TGCAGTTTTAGCGGGACAGGGGGGAATGAGCAGTTCTTC. Protein: CSFSGTGGNEQFF.

The chain couples TRBV7-2 to TRBJ1-1; 8 nucleotides align to TRBD1. Germline V CDR1 and CDR2: SGHTA, FQGNSA. Trimming took 5 bases from V and 7 from J; bases not matched to a gene: 9. This CDR3 is 14 amino acids long. The CDR3 sequence: CASSAGQGRGEAFF. The CDR3 coding sequence is TGTGCCAGCAGCGCCGGACAGGGAAGGGGTGAAGCTTTCTTT.

The V gene is TRBV9, the J gene TRBJ2-7; D perhaps matches TRBD1 (6 bases). Germline loops: CDR1 SGDLS, CDR2 YYNGEE. V was clipped by 0 bases and J by 4 bases, with 14 bases between them. The CDR3 runs to 15 residues. CDR3 in amino acids: CASSVGGTSLYEQYF. CDR3 nucleotide sequence: TGTGCCAGCAGCGTAGGGGGGACAAGCCTATACGAGCAGTACTTC.

This chain uses TRBV19 with TRBJ1-5; D possibly corresponds to TRBD1 (5 bases). The CDR3 has 15 residues. The ends were cut back, 1 base at V and 0 bases at J, with 7 bases in the middle. Germline V gives CDR1 LNHDA, CDR2 SQIVND (reference sequence). DNA of the CDR3: TGTGCCAGTAGTATAGGACAGCCTAGCAATCAGCCCCAGCATTTT. Translation: CASSIGQPSNQPQHF.